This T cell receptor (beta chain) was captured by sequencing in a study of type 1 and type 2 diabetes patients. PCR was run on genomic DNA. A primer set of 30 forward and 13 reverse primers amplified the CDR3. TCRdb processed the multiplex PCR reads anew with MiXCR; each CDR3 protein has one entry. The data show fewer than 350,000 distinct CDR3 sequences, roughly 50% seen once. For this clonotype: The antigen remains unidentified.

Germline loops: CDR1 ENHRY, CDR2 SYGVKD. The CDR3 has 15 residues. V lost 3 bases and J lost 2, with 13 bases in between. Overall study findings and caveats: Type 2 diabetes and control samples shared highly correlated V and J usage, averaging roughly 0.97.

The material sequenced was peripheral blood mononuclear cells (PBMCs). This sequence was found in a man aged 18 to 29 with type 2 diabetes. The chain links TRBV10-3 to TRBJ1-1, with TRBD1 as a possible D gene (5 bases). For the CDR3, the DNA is TGTGCCATCAGTGAACTACCGGGACTTAACACTGAAGCTTTCTTT. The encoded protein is CAISELPGLNTEAFF.